These 31 T cell receptor beta chains were sequenced from one sample in a study of blood T cell repertoires in COVID-19. Only in-frame clones appear in the TCRdb table, and some are missing; sequencing was by immunoSEQ multiplex PCR. The sample lists hundreds of thousands of clones; about 90% were seen once. The sequenced sample consisted of PBMCs or T cells enriched from blood (not recorded which). Receptors originate from a woman in her 50s in a cohort exposed to, infected with or recovered from COVID-19 (not recorded which).

Notes on this clone: This same CDR3 is encoded by further DNA sequences in the sample. The chain uses TRBV9 and TRBJ1-5, with a tentative D call TRBD1 (5 bases). The CDR3 length is 14 residues. CDR1 is SGDLS, CDR2 YYNGEE, per germline. Trimming cost V 2 bases and J 4 bases, with 10 bases left between them. Written as DNA, the CDR3 is TGTGCCAGCAGCGTGGGGCAGAGTAATCAGCCCCAGCATTTT. As protein: CASSVGQSNQPQHF.

The rearrangement joins TRBV7-2 to TRBJ2-3; 9 bases line up with TRBD2. Germline CDR1 reads SGHTA; CDR2 reads FQGNSA. The CDR3 runs to 16 residues. V lost 4 bases and J lost 6; bases outside the gene matches: 11. The CDR3 is CASSSLSGGLMDTQYF. DNA of the CDR3: TGTGCCAGCAGCTCCCTCAGCGGGGGGCTAATGGATACGCAGTATTTT.

This chain joins TRBV6-5 and TRBJ2-4, with D uncertain. V was clipped by 6 bases and J by 6 bases, with 12 bases between them. The CDR3 is made up of 13 amino acids. Per the germline V gene, CDR1 is MNHEY and CDR2 is SVGAGI. CDR3: CASSAPATNIQYF. The CDR3 nucleotides read TGTGCCAGCAGCGCACCAGCGACAAACATTCAGTACTTC.

CDR3 DNA: TGTGCCAGCAGCTTAGGCGGTGTTACGCAGTATTTT. It is translated as CASSLGGVTQYF. The chain is built from TRBV7-2 and TRBJ2-3, with D uncertain. Germline-derived CDR1 and CDR2 are SGHTA and FQGNSA. V was cut by 1 base and J by 8 bases, with 7 bases left in between. CDR3 size: 12 residues.

On this clone: Germline and junction disagree at one end, which may indicate a read error. This chain joins TRBV5-1 and TRBJ1-2, with TRBD1 matching over 9 bases. This CDR3 contains 14 residues. Germline V gives CDR1 SGHRS, CDR2 YFSETQ. CDR3 loop: CASSGGQGVYDYTF. In DNA form, the CDR3 reads TGCGCCAGCAGCGGGGGACAGGGAGTTTATGACTACACCTTC.

This clone was detected ten times or more. This chain joins TRBV2 and TRBJ2-5; 10 nucleotides agree with TRBD2. With V trimmed by 7 bases and J by 8 bases, 13 bases remained unmatched. The CDR3 is made up of 15 amino acids. The V gene's germline CDR1 is SNHLY and CDR2 FYNNEI. Here the CDR3 DNA reads TGTGCCAGCAAGACTAGCGGGTCGATTACAGCTACCCAGTACTTC. Its translation is CASKTSGSITATQYF.

This chain joins TRBV28 and TRBJ1-6; 9 bases map to TRBD1. CDR1 and CDR2 from the germline V gene are MDHEN and SYDVKM. V trimming: 5 bases; J trimming: 11 bases; junction bases outside the gene matches: 13. There are 16 residues in the CDR3. CDR3 coding DNA: TGTGCCAGCAGTCGGGCCCGGACAGGGGCCTTTCCACCCCTCCACTTT. Encoded protein: CASSRARTGAFPPLHF.

This chain connects TRBV7-2 to TRBJ2-7, with TRBD2 matching over 8 bases. The CDR3 loop spans 16 amino acids. The junction had 8 bases not matched to a gene; V was cut back by 0 bases and J by 4 bases. The V gene's germline CDR1 is SGHTA and CDR2 FQGNSA. DNA of the CDR3: TGTGCCAGCAGCTTAGCGCGGAGCGGGGGTTTTTACGAGCAGTACTTC. It is translated as CASSLARSGGFYEQYF.

This chain connects TRBV7-3 to TRBJ2-1, with unresolved D. V lost 3 bases and J lost 0, with 9 bases in between. Germline values: CDR1 SGHTA, CDR2 FQGTGA. The CDR3 runs to 15 residues. This CDR3 reads CASSFQQSSYNEQFF. CDR3 DNA sequence: TGTGCCAGCAGCTTTCAACAGAGCTCCTACAATGAGCAGTTCTTC.

This chain joins TRBV27 and TRBJ1-4, with 7 bases matching TRBD1. Germline CDR1 reads MNHEY; CDR2 reads SMNVEV (reference sequence). CDR3 length: 14 amino acids. Germline trimming cut 5 bases from V and 8 bases from J; bases unmatched to any gene: 8. The CDR3 nucleotides read TGTGCCAGCAGTCCGGGACAGACGATGGAAAAACTGTTTTTT. It codes for CASSPGQTMEKLFF.

The chain employs TRBV27 and TRBJ2-2; D possibly corresponds to TRBD1 (6 bases). Germline values: CDR1 MNHEY, CDR2 SMNVEV (reference sequence). V was shortened by 7 bases and J by 4 bases, with 13 bases between the two germline ends. The CDR3 consists of 14 residues. The CDR3 bases are TGTGCCAGCATATCCGCACAGGGCACCGGGGAGCTGTTTTTT. This translates into CASISAQGTGELFF.

The chain employs TRBV5-4 and TRBJ1-1; D is possibly TRBD1 (5 bases). The V end lost 6 bases, the J end lost 0 bases, and 18 bases lay between the germline ends. CDR3 length: 16 amino acids. CDR1 is SGHNT and CDR2 is YYREEE in the germline V gene (reference sequence). Here the CDR3 reads CASTPGGGLMNTEAFF. The CDR3 region has the DNA TGTGCCAGCACCCCGGGCGGGGGATTAATGAACACTGAAGCTTTCTTT. Using reference TRBV5-4 and TRBJ1-1 for the parts outside the CDR3, the full variable domain is ETGVTQSPTHLIKTRGQQVTLRCSSQSGHNTVSWYQQALGQGPQFIFQYYREEENGRGNFPPRFSGLQFPNYSSELNVNALELDDSALYLCASTPGGGLMNTEAFFGQGTRLTVV.

This chain links TRBV15 with TRBJ2-7, with D perhaps matching TRBD1 (6 bases). The germline V gene has CDR1 LNHNV and CDR2 YYDKDF (reference sequence). The V and J ends lost 1 base and 0 bases respectively, with 10 bases between them. The CDR3 contains 15 residues. In nucleotides, the CDR3 is TGTGCCACCAGCAGAGGAAAGACAGGCTCCTACGAGCAGTACTTC. Translating gives CATSRGKTGSYEQYF.

This clone was seen just once. CDR3 residues: CASSPSSGGAFQYF. The CDR3 DNA reads TGTGCCAGCAGCCCATCCAGCGGGGGGGCCTTTCAGTACTTC. This chain joins TRBV13 and TRBJ2-7, with 10 bases aligning to TRBD2. The CDR3 is 14 residues long. Trimming took 5 bases from V and 10 from J; bases not matched to a gene: 11. Germline loops: CDR1 PRHDT, CDR2 FYEKMQ (reference sequence).

V gene TRBV29-1 combines with J gene TRBJ1-5; no definite D call. Germline V CDR1 and CDR2: SQVTM, ANQGSEA. V gave up 0 bases and J gave up 8 bases, with 8 bases separating them. The CDR3 is 12 residues long. The CDR3 nucleotides are TGCAGCGTTGAAGATCCGGGGAAGCCCCAGCATTTT. The encoded protein is CSVEDPGKPQHF.

The chain couples TRBV9 to TRBJ1-1; 7 bases match TRBD1. CDR3 length equals 14 residues. Losses at the gene ends were 3 bases for V and 0 bases for J; bases not matched to a gene: 2. CDR1 and CDR2 from the germline V gene are SGDLS and YYNGEE. The CDR3 bases are TGTGCCAGCAGCGGGGGACAGCTGAACACTGAAGCTTTCTTT. Translated: CASSGGQLNTEAFF.

The chain recombines TRBV5-5 with TRBJ1-2; D remains ambiguous. The CDR3 length is 14 residues. Between the trimmed V and J ends, which lost 2 bases and 3 bases, there was a span of 11 bases. From germline, CDR1 is SGHKS and CDR2 YYEKEE (reference sequence). The chain's CDR3 is CASSLVIRDYGYTF. DNA of the CDR3: TGTGCCAGCAGCTTAGTAATCCGAGACTATGGCTACACCTTC. The whole variable domain, filled in from reference TRBV5-5 and TRBJ1-2, reads DAGVTQSPTHLIKTRGQQVTLRCSPISGHKSVSWYQQVLGQGPQFIFQYYEKEERGRGNFPDRFSARQFPNYSSELNVNALLLGDSALYLCASSLVIRDYGYTFGSGTRLTVV.

This sequence joins TRBV28 and TRBJ1-5; 8 bases line up with TRBD1. The CDR3 length is 14 residues. Germline CDR1 MDHEN, CDR2 SYDVKM. The trim removed 11 bases at V and 0 bases at J, leaving 6 bases unmatched. CDR3 region: CAHKQGVSNQPQHF. The CDR3 DNA is TGTGCCCATAAACAGGGGGTTAGCAATCAGCCCCAGCATTTT.

The genes are TRBV7-2 and TRBJ2-1; 9 nucleotides line up with TRBD2. The CDR3 covers 16 residues. Germline lookup yields CDR1 SGHTA and CDR2 FQGNSA. The ends lost 1 base at V and 5 bases at J; junction bases unmatched: 6. The CDR3: CASSLEGGGGNNEQFF. The CDR3 nucleotides read TGTGCCAGCAGCTTAGAAGGCGGGGGGGGGAACAATGAGCAGTTCTTC.

V usage is TRBV5-1 and J usage is TRBJ2-7; a possible D gene is TRBD1 (6 bases). This CDR3 has 16 amino acids. Trimming left V 2 bases short and J 3 bases short, with 18 bases between. The germline V gene has CDR1 SGHRS and CDR2 YFSETQ. Written as DNA, the CDR3 is TGCGCCAGCAGCTTTCAGGGGAGTAGCCGGAACTACGAGCAGTACTTC. This sequence encodes CASSFQGSSRNYEQYF.

The genes are TRBV24-1 and TRBJ2-1, with 10 nucleotides matching TRBD1. With 5 bases clipped from V and 1 base from J, the junction kept 1 base outside the gene matches. CDR1 and CDR2 (germline): KGHDR, SFDVKD. The CDR3 has 15 residues. CDR3 sequence reads: CATSGGQGSYNEQFF. The DNA for the CDR3 is TGTGCCACCAGTGGGGGACAGGGGTCCTACAATGAGCAGTTCTTC.

This chain's CDR3 is CASSLVSKGGYTF. CDR3 bases: TGTGCCAGCAGTTTAGTCTCTAAGGGGGGCTACACCTTC. The chain uses TRBV27 and TRBJ1-2; D is possibly TRBD1 (5 bases). Germline lookup yields CDR1 MNHEY and CDR2 SMNVEV (reference sequence). Deletions cut 2 bases from V and 8 bases from J, with 12 bases between. This CDR3 spans 13 amino acids.

The J gene is TRBJ1-1, the V gene TRBV18, with no clear D. Germline V gene sequence: CDR1 KGHSH, CDR2 LQKENI. V shed 3 bases and J shed 1 base, with 9 bases lying between them. CDR3 size: 14 residues. The CDR3 region is CASSPRAENTEAFF. Here the CDR3 DNA reads TGTGCCAGCTCACCGCGGGCCGAGAACACTGAAGCTTTCTTT.

This rearrangement joins TRBV10-3 to TRBJ2-2; TRBD2 matches 7 bases. Germline CDR1 ENHRY, CDR2 SYGVKD. The V and J ends lost 7 bases and 4 bases, in that order; junction bases with no gene match: 6. CDR3 length equals 14 residues. The CDR3 spells CAIKSAGFTGELFF. The CDR3 nucleotides are TGTGCCATCAAGTCAGCGGGGTTCACCGGGGAGCTGTTTTTT.

This chain links TRBV15 with TRBJ1-5; D is undetermined. Germline V gene sequence: CDR1 LNHNV, CDR2 YYDKDF (reference sequence). The V end lost 2 bases, the J end lost 4 bases, and 9 bases lay between the germline ends. The CDR3 runs to 14 residues. As DNA, the CDR3 is TGTGCCACCAGCAGACGACACGGAAATCAGCCCCAGCATTTT. It codes for CATSRRHGNQPQHF.

The chain has TRBV7-8 and TRBJ2-1; TRBD1 matches 10 bases. CDR1 SGHVS and CDR2 FQNEAQ come from the germline V gene. With V trimmed by 1 base and J by 7 bases, 7 bases remained unmatched. This CDR3 contains 16 residues. The CDR3 protein is CASSLVGTGVANEQFF. Written as DNA, the CDR3 is TGTGCCAGCAGCTTAGTGGGGACAGGGGTGGCGAATGAGCAGTTCTTC.

The V call is TRBV6-5, the J call TRBJ1-4, with a weak D call TRBD1 (6 bases). Germline CDR1 is MNHEY and CDR2 is SVGAGI. This CDR3 region has 15 residues. Trimming removed 6 bases at V and 8 bases at J, with 19 bases between. As DNA, the CDR3 is TGTGCCAGCAGGGCCCCGGGACACGGGCGCGAAAAACTGTTTTTT. It specifies CASRAPGHGREKLFF.

The V gene is TRBV7-2, the J gene TRBJ1-2; 7 bases are a match to TRBD1. J lost 7 bases, V lost 3 bases, and 2 bases had no gene match. Looked up from germline, CDR1 is SGHTA and CDR2 is FQGNSA. This CDR3 region has 12 residues. The CDR3 nucleotides read TGTGCCAGCAGCTTCGGACAGGCTGGCTACACCTTC. Amino acid sequence: CASSFGQAGYTF.

This clone was counted only a few times. The chain links TRBV9 to TRBJ1-1; D uncertain. Trimming left V 4 bases short and J 5 bases short, with 15 bases between. Germline V gene lookup returns CDR1 SGDLS and CDR2 YYNGEE. The CDR3 consists of 14 residues. The CDR3 nucleotides read TGTGCCAGCAGCCCCGGTGGAGGGCAAACTGAAGCTTTCTTT. Translated, it gives CASSPGGGQTEAFF.

This clone has just one count. The chain uses TRBV5-4 and TRBJ2-3; 10 positions agree with TRBD2. The trim removed 5 bases at V and 5 bases at J, leaving 2 bases unmatched. Germline V lookup: CDR1 SGHNT, CDR2 YYREEE (reference sequence). CDR3 length equals 13 residues. This chain's CDR3 is CASSLAGEDTQYF. CDR3 bases: TGTGCCAGCAGTCTAGCGGGGGAAGATACGCAGTATTTT.

The chain couples TRBV27 to TRBJ1-1, with TRBD1 as a possible D gene (5 bases). This CDR3 has 15 residues. Germline lookup yields CDR1 MNHEY and CDR2 SMNVEV (reference sequence). Between the trimmed V and J ends, which lost 6 bases and 4 bases, there was a span of 18 bases. The CDR3 DNA reads TGTGCCAGCAGACAGGATAGGGCGTGGGTCACTGAAGCTTTCTTT. Translating gives CASRQDRAWVTEAFF.